The TCR beta chain described here comes from a study of blood T cell repertoires in COVID-19. Across the whole study: Collection of acute and convalescent COVID-19 samples took place in the United States, Italy and Spain. T cells, B-cell-depleted T cells, or PBMCs supplied cDNA or gDNA.

Germline loops: CDR1 MDHEN, CDR2 SYDVKM. The CDR3 runs to 12 residues. The V end was cut by 3 bases, the J end by 8 bases, with 8 bases between. Assay: immunoSEQ multiplex PCR; the TCRdb copy retains only in-frame clones and omits some. This sample has about 43,000 clones, with 88% found just once. This sequence was found in a human donor in a cohort sampled during active COVID-19. Sequenced input: peripheral blood. This rearrangement joins TRBV28 to TRBJ2-1; D gene unclear. CDR3 DNA: TGTGCCAGCAGTTTCCCCAGTCATGAGCAGTTCTTC. As protein: CASSFPSHEQFF.